These T cell receptor beta chains were read from a single sample in a study of regulatory T cells in long-lasting Graves disease. TCRdb processed the multiplex PCR reads anew with MiXCR; each CDR3 protein has one entry. The sample contains 450,000 or so distinct CDR3 sequences, about 22% of which appear only once. The sample was peripheral blood mononuclear cells (PBMCs), taken when the disease was refractory, from a patient treated with antithyroid drugs. The receptors derive from a female donor with Graves disease. CDR3s include the opening cysteine and the closing phenylalanine or tryptophan. The order of the fields is J gene, V gene, D gene, clone size, CDR3 DNA, CDR3 protein. D genes are given only for firm matches. Expanded clones get a size class; other rows say once, few or many, or leave the size out.

J gene: TRBJ2-5; V gene: TRBV11-3; D gene: TRBD2; clone size: many; CDR3 DNA: TGTGCCAGCAGCCTGACTAGCGGGAGGTGGCAAGAGACCCAGTACTTC; CDR3 protein: CASSLTSGRWQETQYF
J gene: TRBJ2-1; V gene: TRBV5-1; D gene: NA; clone size: NA; CDR3 DNA: TGCGCCAGCAGCGCCTTCGACAATGAGCAGTTCTTC; CDR3 protein: CASSAFDNEQFF
J gene: TRBJ1-1; V gene: TRBV6-5; D gene: NA; clone size: many; CDR3 DNA: TGTGCCAGCAGTTACTCGAATATGGCCACTGAAGCTTTCTTT; CDR3 protein: CASSYSNMATEAFF
J gene: TRBJ2-3; V gene: TRBV27; D gene: NA; clone size: few; CDR3 DNA: TGTGCCAGCAGTTTACAGAACTATTTGGCAGATACGCAGTATTTT; CDR3 protein: CASSLQNYLADTQYF
J gene: TRBJ1-3; V gene: TRBV7-2; D gene: TRBD1; clone size: NA; CDR3 DNA: TGTGCCAGCAGCCTCATTTCGACAGGGGTTGCTGGAAACACCATATATTTT; CDR3 protein: CASSLISTGVAGNTIYF
J gene: TRBJ1-2; V gene: TRBV15; D gene: TRBD1; clone size: NA; CDR3 DNA: TGTGCCATCGGACAGGGATCTATTGATGGCTACACCTTC; CDR3 protein: CAIGQGSIDGYTF
J gene: TRBJ2-1; V gene: TRBV2; D gene: TRBD2; clone size: NA; CDR3 DNA: TGTGCCAGCAGGAGGACTAGCGGGAGTTCGAGGGAGCAGTTCTTC; CDR3 protein: CASRRTSGSSREQFF
J gene: TRBJ2-2; V gene: TRBV12-3/TRBV12-4; D gene: TRBD2; clone size: many; CDR3 DNA: TGTGCCAGCAGATCCTATGGGGGAGGGCTTTTAAACACCGGGGAGCTGTTTTTT; CDR3 protein: CASRSYGGGLLNTGELFF
J gene: TRBJ1-1; V gene: TRBV19; D gene: TRBD1; clone size: NA; CDR3 DNA: TGTGCCAGTAGTATATGGGACAGGGGGCCTGAAGCTTTCTTT; CDR3 protein: CASSIWDRGPEAFF
J gene: TRBJ1-1; V gene: TRBV20-1; D gene: TRBD1; clone size: NA; CDR3 DNA: TGCAGTGCTAGAGATTCGGCAGGGGGTATAACTGAAGCTTTCTTT; CDR3 protein: CSARDSAGGITEAFF
J gene: TRBJ2-7; V gene: TRBV18; D gene: NA; clone size: NA; CDR3 DNA: TGTGCCAGCTCACCAAATAGCGCCTACGAGCAGTACTTC; CDR3 protein: CASSPNSAYEQYF
J gene: TRBJ2-5; V gene: TRBV20-1; D gene: NA; clone size: many; CDR3 DNA: TGCAGTGCTAGAGATGGAGTCCGGGGCTGGGAGACCCAGTACTTC; CDR3 protein: CSARDGVRGWETQYF
J gene: TRBJ2-5; V gene: TRBV6-1; D gene: NA; clone size: many; CDR3 DNA: TGTGCCAGCAACTTTGGAGAGACCCAGTACTTC; CDR3 protein: CASNFGETQYF
J gene: TRBJ1-5; V gene: TRBV12-3/TRBV12-4; D gene: NA; clone size: many; CDR3 DNA: TGTGCCAGCAGCGGGACGAATCAGCCCCAGCATTTT; CDR3 protein: CASSGTNQPQHF
J gene: TRBJ1-4; V gene: TRBV7-2; D gene: TRBD1; clone size: many; CDR3 DNA: TGTGCCAGCAGCGCCCGGACAGGGGGCAGACTGTTTTTT; CDR3 protein: CASSARTGGRLFF
J gene: TRBJ1-2; V gene: TRBV11-2; D gene: NA; clone size: few; CDR3 DNA: TGTGCCAGCAGCTTATTCTCGGGCGACTATGGCTACACCTTC; CDR3 protein: CASSLFSGDYGYTF
J gene: TRBJ2-7; V gene: TRBV15; D gene: NA; clone size: NA; CDR3 DNA: TGTGCCACCAGCAGAGGGGAAGGATCCAGGGACTCCTACGAGCAGTACTTC; CDR3 protein: CATSRGEGSRDSYEQYF
J gene: TRBJ1-5; V gene: TRBV30; D gene: NA; clone size: NA; CDR3 DNA: TGTGCCTGGATTAGACAGCCCCAGCATTTT; CDR3 protein: CAWIRQPQHF
J gene: TRBJ2-5; V gene: TRBV12-3/TRBV12-4; D gene: NA; clone size: many; CDR3 DNA: TGTGCCAGCAGTCTAACAGGGATTGGAAGAGAGACCCAGTACTTC; CDR3 protein: CASSLTGIGRETQYF
J gene: TRBJ2-2; V gene: TRBV6-2/TRBV6-3; D gene: NA; clone size: many; CDR3 DNA: TGTGCCAGCAGTTACACCATCCAACAGGGGAACACCGGGGAGCTGTTTTTT; CDR3 protein: CASSYTIQQGNTGELFF
J gene: TRBJ1-1; V gene: TRBV29-1; D gene: NA; clone size: NA; CDR3 DNA: TGCAGCGTTGGCCCGGGGGCGCGACGCACTGAAGCTTTCTTT; CDR3 protein: CSVGPGARRTEAFF
J gene: TRBJ2-5; V gene: TRBV3-1; D gene: TRBD2; clone size: NA; CDR3 DNA: TGTGCCAGCAGCCAAGGAGCGGGGGGTCAAGAGACCCAGTACTTC; CDR3 protein: CASSQGAGGQETQYF
J gene: TRBJ2-7; V gene: TRBV5-4; D gene: NA; clone size: NA; CDR3 DNA: TGTGCCAGCAGCTTGGGCTTGTACAACGAGCAGTACTTC; CDR3 protein: CASSLGLYNEQYF
J gene: TRBJ1-1; V gene: TRBV20-1; D gene: NA; clone size: few; CDR3 DNA: TGCAGTGCTAGCCACGGGGAAACTGAAGCTTTCTTT; CDR3 protein: CSASHGETEAFF
J gene: TRBJ2-5; V gene: TRBV2; D gene: TRBD2; clone size: many; CDR3 DNA: TGTGCCAGCAGGTGGGTCCTAGCGGAGGAGACCCAGTACTTC; CDR3 protein: CASRWVLAEETQYF
J gene: TRBJ1-2; V gene: TRBV6-4; D gene: TRBD1; clone size: NA; CDR3 DNA: TGTGCCAGCAGTTACGAAACTCTACAGGGGGGCAACTATGGCTACACCTTC; CDR3 protein: CASSYETLQGGNYGYTF
J gene: TRBJ1-1; V gene: TRBV7-2; D gene: NA; clone size: many; CDR3 DNA: TGTGCCATGGGGGGGATCGTTAGCACTGAAGCTTTCTTT; CDR3 protein: CAMGGIVSTEAFF
J gene: TRBJ1-5; V gene: TRBV6-1; D gene: TRBD1; clone size: many; CDR3 DNA: TGTGCCAGCAGTCGGCCACACGCGACAGGGGGCTTGGGTGAGCCCCAGCATTTT; CDR3 protein: CASSRPHATGGLGEPQHF
J gene: TRBJ2-7; V gene: TRBV5-1; D gene: TRBD2; clone size: few; CDR3 DNA: TGCGCCAGCAGCTTGAGCGGGAGTACCTACGAGCAGTACTTC; CDR3 protein: CASSLSGSTYEQYF
J gene: TRBJ1-2; V gene: TRBV30; D gene: TRBD1; clone size: many; CDR3 DNA: TGTGCCTGGACAACCGGGACAGGGAAAGGCTACACCTTC; CDR3 protein: CAWTTGTGKGYTF
J gene: TRBJ2-7; V gene: TRBV27; D gene: NA; clone size: few; CDR3 DNA: TGTGCCAGCAGTTATGGGGGATTCTACGAGCAGTACTTC; CDR3 protein: CASSYGGFYEQYF
J gene: TRBJ1-5; V gene: TRBV6-2/TRBV6-3; D gene: NA; clone size: many; CDR3 DNA: TGTGCCAGCAGTTACGATGGGGCAGGCAATCAGCCCCAGCATTTT; CDR3 protein: CASSYDGAGNQPQHF
J gene: TRBJ1-2; V gene: TRBV12-3/TRBV12-4; D gene: NA; clone size: many; CDR3 DNA: TGTGCCAGCAGTTCCATCGGCGGTGGCTACACCTTC; CDR3 protein: CASSSIGGGYTF
J gene: TRBJ2-7; V gene: TRBV5-6; D gene: NA; clone size: NA; CDR3 DNA: TGTGCCAGCAGCTTGTTCGCAGGGCCCGAGCAGTACTTC; CDR3 protein: CASSLFAGPEQYF
J gene: TRBJ2-5; V gene: TRBV7-9; D gene: NA; clone size: NA; CDR3 DNA: TGTGCCAGCAGCTTAGCACCCCCGGGCCTGAGACAAGAGACCCAGTACTTC; CDR3 protein: CASSLAPPGLRQETQYF
J gene: TRBJ2-7; V gene: TRBV11-3; D gene: NA; clone size: many; CDR3 DNA: TGTGCCAGCAGCTTACAAGCCTCCTACGAGCAGTACTTC; CDR3 protein: CASSLQASYEQYF
J gene: TRBJ1-1; V gene: TRBV18; D gene: NA; clone size: few; CDR3 DNA: TGTGCCAGCTCACCGCCAGGCGAGAACACTGAAGCTTTCTTT; CDR3 protein: CASSPPGENTEAFF
J gene: TRBJ2-2; V gene: TRBV11-2; D gene: TRBD2; clone size: NA; CDR3 DNA: TGTGCCAGCAGCTACCTAGCGGGGGGCGTCGGGGAGCTGTTTTTT; CDR3 protein: CASSYLAGGVGELFF
J gene: TRBJ2-7; V gene: TRBV19; D gene: NA; clone size: NA; CDR3 DNA: TGTGCCAGTAGTATTTTCGGACAGTACTACGAGCAGTACTTC; CDR3 protein: CASSIFGQYYEQYF
J gene: TRBJ1-5; V gene: TRBV19; D gene: TRBD1; clone size: NA; CDR3 DNA: TGTGCCAGTAGTTCGCGAACGACAGGGCAGCCCCAGCATTTT; CDR3 protein: CASSSRTTGQPQHF
J gene: TRBJ1-6; V gene: TRBV11-3; D gene: NA; clone size: NA; CDR3 DNA: TGTGCCAGCAGCACGGGACAAAGCAATTCACCCCTCCACTTT; CDR3 protein: CASSTGQSNSPLHF
J gene: TRBJ2-7; V gene: TRBV20-1; D gene: NA; clone size: many; CDR3 DNA: TGCAGTGCTAGAAATCAAGCGTTACACCCCCTCTACGAGCAGTACTTC; CDR3 protein: CSARNQALHPLYEQYF
J gene: TRBJ1-1; V gene: TRBV6-5; D gene: TRBD1; clone size: few; CDR3 DNA: TGTGCCAGCAGTTCCGGACAGGGGAGATACACTGAAGCTTTCTTT; CDR3 protein: CASSSGQGRYTEAFF
J gene: TRBJ2-5; V gene: TRBV28; D gene: TRBD2; clone size: many; CDR3 DNA: TGTGCCAGCAGTTTGGAGACTAGCGGGAGTCAAGAGACCCAGTACTTC; CDR3 protein: CASSLETSGSQETQYF
J gene: TRBJ1-3; V gene: TRBV6-2/TRBV6-3; D gene: NA; clone size: NA; CDR3 DNA: TGTGCCAGCACGATCGGCTCTCGAGCCATATATTTT; CDR3 protein: CASTIGSRAIYF